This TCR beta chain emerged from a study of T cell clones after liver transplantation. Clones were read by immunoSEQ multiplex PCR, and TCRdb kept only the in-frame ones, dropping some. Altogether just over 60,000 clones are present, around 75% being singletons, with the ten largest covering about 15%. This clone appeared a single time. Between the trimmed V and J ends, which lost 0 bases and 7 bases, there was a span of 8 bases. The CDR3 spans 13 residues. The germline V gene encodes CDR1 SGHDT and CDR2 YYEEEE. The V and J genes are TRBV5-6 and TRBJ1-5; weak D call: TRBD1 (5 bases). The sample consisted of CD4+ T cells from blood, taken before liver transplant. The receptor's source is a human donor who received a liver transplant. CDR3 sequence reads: CASSLGGPQPQHF. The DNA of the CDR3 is TGTGCCAGCAGCTTGGGGGGCCCACAGCCCCAGCATTTT. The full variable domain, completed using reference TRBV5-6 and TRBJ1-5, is DAGVTQSPTHLIKTRGQQVTLRCSPKSGHDTVSWYQQALGQGPQFIFQYYEEEERQRGNFPDRFSGHQFPNYSSELNVNALLLGDSALYLCASSLGGPQPQHFGDGTRLSIL.